Each of the 32 T cell receptor beta chains below was sequenced from the same sample in a study of T cell repertoires in cytomegalovirus infection. The antigens of these receptors remain unknown. TCRdb reprocessed the reads with MiXCR, giving one entry per CDR3 protein. The table shows about 350,000 distinct CDR3 sequences, with approximately 35% occurring only once. Specimen: cultured PBMCs, collected from culture after CMV antigen stimulation. All receptors derive from a human donor in good health (CMV status not recorded). Some clones in this sample may be carry-over from other donors' samples.

This clonotype has just a few counts. The chain has TRBV7-2 and TRBJ2-3; TRBD1 matches 7 bases. Unmatched junction bases numbered 6, after V lost 2 bases and J lost 4 bases. This CDR3 region has 15 residues. Germline values: CDR1 SGHTA, CDR2 FQGNSA. The DNA of the CDR3 is TGTGCCAGCAGCTTACAGGGACAGCGATCAGATACGCAGTATTTT. Protein: CASSLQGQRSDTQYF.

The V gene is TRBV7-2, the J gene TRBJ2-2; a weak D match, TRBD2 (6 bases). The germline gives CDR1 SGHTA, CDR2 FQGNSA. The CDR3 sequence is 15 residues long. V was shortened by 5 bases and J by 0 bases, with 10 bases between the two germline ends. The CDR3 bases are TGTGCCAGCAGCCCGCGGGGCTCGAACACCGGGGAGCTGTTTTTT. Its protein is CASSPRGSNTGELFF.

In its sample, this clonotype was seen a few times. The chain has TRBV19 and TRBJ1-5; maybe TRBD1 (6 bases). In germline, CDR1 is LNHDA, CDR2 SQIVND (reference sequence). This CDR3 has 16 residues. V shed 7 bases and J shed 3 bases, with 19 bases lying between them. CDR3 protein: CASTQGGSEVNQPQHF. CDR3 nucleotides: TGTGCCAGTACGCAAGGGGGATCGGAGGTCAATCAGCCCCAGCATTTT.

This clonotype was detected only a few times. The chain uses TRBV6-6 and TRBJ2-7; a weak D match, TRBD1 (6 bases). Trimming took 5 bases from V and 3 from J, leaving 11 bases between them. Germline CDR1 is MNHNY and CDR2 is SVGAGI (reference sequence). The CDR3 totals 13 residues. The CDR3 reads CASSNRVSYEQYF. The CDR3 DNA is TGTGCCAGCAGTAACAGGGTTAGCTACGAGCAGTACTTC.

The gene calls are TRBV20-1 and TRBJ2-7; D gene uncertain. The CDR3 has 13 amino acids. In germline, CDR1 is DFQATT, CDR2 SNEGSKA (reference sequence). Trimming left V 3 bases short and J 5 bases short, with 14 bases between. CDR3 sequence: CSASPGTSHEQYF. CDR3 bases: TGCAGTGCTAGCCCGGGCACTTCGCACGAGCAGTACTTC.

The chain combines TRBV20-1 with TRBJ2-3; 9 nucleotides agree with TRBD2. The CDR3 contains 14 residues. Germline-derived CDR1 and CDR2 are DFQATT and SNEGSKA (reference sequence). With V trimmed by 1 base and J by 6 bases, 5 bases remained unmatched. The CDR3 sequence: CSARVSGRSDTQYF. CDR3 nucleotides: TGCAGTGCTAGAGTTAGCGGGAGAAGTGATACGCAGTATTTT.

V usage is TRBV29-1 and J usage is TRBJ2-1; the D gene is possibly TRBD2 (5 bases). The CDR3 consists of 12 residues. V was trimmed by 3 bases and J by 8 bases, leaving 11 bases between them. From germline, CDR1 is SQVTM and CDR2 ANQGSEA. The CDR3 reads CSVEVGDDEQFF. For the CDR3, the DNA is TGCAGCGTTGAGGTGGGAGATGATGAGCAGTTCTTC.

The rearrangement uses TRBV6-1 and TRBJ1-5; D might be TRBD1 (6 bases). V lost 4 bases and J 4 bases, leaving 11 bases between the germline ends. The V gene's germline CDR1 is MNHNS and CDR2 SASEGT. The CDR3 is made up of 14 amino acids. The CDR3 region is CASSAQQGNQPQHF. CDR3 nucleotide sequence: TGTGCCAGCAGTGCCCAACAGGGTAATCAGCCCCAGCATTTT.

This chain uses TRBV29-1 with TRBJ2-3; 9 positions agree with TRBD2. Trimming at V came to 5 bases and at J to 5 bases, leaving 11 bases not matched to a gene. The germline gives CDR1 SQVTM, CDR2 ANQGSEA. This CDR3 has 15 amino acids. The chain's CDR3 is CSVMGTEAGGDTQYF. The CDR3, as DNA: TGCAGCGTTATGGGGACCGAAGCGGGAGGAGATACGCAGTATTTT.

This clonotype appeared many times. The chain carries TRBV6-1 and TRBJ2-7; D not certain. Germline V lookup: CDR1 MNHNS, CDR2 SASEGT. The CDR3 contains 15 residues. Trimming removed 6 bases at V and 0 bases at J, with 15 bases between. The CDR3 reads CASSVTQPSSYEQYV. The CDR3 nucleotides are TGTGCCAGCAGCGTAACGCAGCCTAGCTCCTACGAGCAGTACGTC.

The sample holds a few counts of this clonotype. The chain links TRBV6-2 or TRBV6-3 to TRBJ2-2; TRBD1 might be the D (6 bases). Germline-derived CDR1 and CDR2 are MNHEY and SVGEGT. The CDR3 extends over 15 amino acids. V gave up 8 bases and J gave up 4 bases, with 17 bases separating them. The CDR3 spells CASLGFTGITGELFF. CDR3 in DNA: TGTGCCAGCCTCGGATTCACAGGGATCACCGGGGAGCTGTTTTTT.

This clonotype was detected a few times. V gene TRBV12-3 or TRBV12-4 combines with J gene TRBJ2-1; 8 nucleotides match TRBD2. V dropped 6 bases and J dropped 6; count of bases not matched to a gene: 4. The CDR3 totals 13 residues. CDR3 sequence reads: CASRREGSNEQFF. The CDR3 region has the DNA TGTGCCAGCAGACGGGAGGGAAGCAATGAGCAGTTCTTC.

The sample holds a few counts of this clonotype. This rearrangement joins TRBV6-2 or TRBV6-3 to TRBJ2-3; TRBD2 aligns across 8 bases. J was trimmed by 2 bases and V by 8 bases; bases with no gene match: 18. The CDR3 covers 18 residues. CDR1 is MNHEY and CDR2 is SVGEGT in the germline V gene. CDR3 protein: CASRHLWTGGRNTDTQYF. For the CDR3, the DNA is TGTGCCAGCCGACACCTCTGGACTGGCGGGAGGAACACAGATACGCAGTATTTT.

J is TRBJ2-4 and V is TRBV11-2; D not certain. The germline V gene has CDR1 SGHAT and CDR2 FQNNGV. V lost 1 base, J lost 1 base, and 2 bases lay in between. This CDR3 region has 13 residues. The CDR3 here is CASSLGAKNIQYF. For the CDR3, the DNA is TGTGCCAGCAGCTTAGGGGCCAAAAACATTCAGTACTTC.

This clonotype has a handful of counts. V gene TRBV12-3 or TRBV12-4 combines with J gene TRBJ2-1; TRBD2 matches 12 bases. V was pared by 0 bases and J by 3 bases, with 6 bases of the junction left unmatched. This CDR3 region has 18 residues. The CDR3 is CASSLALTSGRSYNEQFF. For the CDR3, the DNA is TGTGCCAGCAGTTTAGCGCTCACTAGCGGGAGGAGCTACAATGAGCAGTTCTTC.

The table lists this clonotype with a few counts. This chain links TRBV20-1 with TRBJ2-1; D uncertain. With 3 bases removed from V and 2 bases from J, the gap between germline ends came to 14 bases. Germline CDR1 and CDR2: DFQATT and SNEGSKA (reference sequence). The length of the CDR3 is 15 residues. The CDR3 coding sequence is TGCAGTGCTAGGAATCGGGCGGAAACCTACAATGAGCAGTTCTTC. It translates to CSARNRAETYNEQFF.

The rearrangement joins TRBV7-8 to TRBJ2-7; D might be TRBD1 (6 bases). Germline lookup yields CDR1 SGHVS and CDR2 FQNEAQ. This CDR3 has 14 amino acids. With 5 bases removed from V and 2 bases from J, the gap between germline ends came to 13 bases. The CDR3 DNA reads TGTGCCAGCAGCAAGGACAGACTTCCCTACGAGCAGTACGTC. Protein sequence: CASSKDRLPYEQYV.

CDR3 protein: CASSRQGFTDTQYF. The CDR3 nucleotides are TGTGCCAGCAGCCGACAGGGTTTCACAGATACGCAGTATTTT. The rearrangement links TRBV7-2 to TRBJ2-3; TRBD1 matches at 7 bases. Germline CDR1 SGHTA, CDR2 FQGNSA. CDR3 length: 14 residues. V trimming: 5 bases; J trimming: 2 bases; junction bases outside the gene matches: 4. Filled out from reference TRBV7-2 and TRBJ2-3, the complete variable domain reads GAGVSQSPSNKVTEKGKDVELRCDPISGHTALYWYRQSLGQGLEFLIYFQGNSAPDKSGLPSDRFSAERTGGSVSTLTIQRTQQEDSAVYLCASSRQGFTDTQYFGPGTRLTVL.

DNA for the CDR3: TGTGCCAGCAGTTACTCCGGGAGAGTTAATCAGCCCCAGCATTTT. It specifies CASSYSGRVNQPQHF. J is TRBJ1-5 and V is TRBV6-2 or TRBV6-3, with no clear D. Germline V gene data show CDR1 as MNHEY and CDR2 as SVGEGT. The CDR3 is 15 residues long. Trimming shortened V by 0 bases and J by 4 bases, and 10 bases separated the two germline ends.

The chain uses TRBV29-1 and TRBJ2-7; D not certain. The CDR3 loop spans 11 amino acids. Germline values: CDR1 SQVTM, CDR2 ANQGSEA. V lost 2 bases to trimming and J lost 4 bases, with 6 bases between them. The CDR3 bases are TGCAGCGTTGAATCCGCGTACGAGCAGTACTTC. It translates to CSVESAYEQYF.

The rearrangement links TRBV6-5 to TRBJ2-5; 15 bases are shared with TRBD2. The CDR3 has 16 amino acids. Germline V CDR1 and CDR2: MNHEY, SVGAGI. V dropped 6 bases and J dropped 5; count of bases not matched to a gene: 7. The CDR3 loop reads CASSMPGLAGGETQYF. CDR3 bases: TGTGCCAGCAGCATGCCGGGACTAGCGGGAGGCGAGACCCAGTACTTC.

This clonotype was recorded a few times. This chain links TRBV12-3 or TRBV12-4 with TRBJ1-1, with 7 positions matching TRBD1. Trimming removed 4 bases from V and 4 bases from J; junction bases left unmatched: 9. This CDR3 has 15 residues. CDR3 DNA sequence: TGTGCCAGCAGTTCGCGACAGACAGGGAGCACTGAAGCTTTCTTT. It is translated as CASSSRQTGSTEAFF.

The chain employs TRBV7-2 and TRBJ2-3; D is possibly TRBD2 (7 bases). CDR1 and CDR2 (germline): SGHTA, FQGNSA. CDR3 length: 14 amino acids. The germline V and J ends were trimmed by 5 bases and 5 bases, with 14 bases remaining between them. The CDR3 bases are TGTGCCAGCAGCCTCCGGGGGGCCAAAGATACGCAGTATTTT. Its translation is CASSLRGAKDTQYF.

The V and J genes are TRBV27 and TRBJ2-7, with 7 bases that match TRBD2. The germline V gene encodes CDR1 MNHEY and CDR2 SMNVEV (reference sequence). The trim removed 2 bases at V and 5 bases at J, leaving 9 bases unmatched. This CDR3 spans 15 amino acids. The CDR3 loop is CASSLVPGTTDEQYF. CDR3 nucleotide sequence: TGTGCCAGCAGTTTAGTTCCCGGGACTACGGACGAGCAGTACTTC.

As regards this clonotype: A junction boundary mismatches the germline segment, possibly from a read error. This chain uses TRBV28 with TRBJ1-5; D not resolved. Germline V gives CDR1 MDHEN, CDR2 SYDVKM. The CDR3 is 13 residues long. In DNA, the CDR3 is TGCGGTGCCGACACCTATAGCAATCAGCCCCAGCATTTT. Protein: CGADTYSNQPQHF.

A few counts support this clonotype. The chain carries TRBV12-3 or TRBV12-4 and TRBJ2-1, with 8 bases lining up with TRBD1. The CDR3 length is 14 residues. Trimming took 1 base from V and 13 from J; bases not matched to a gene: 9. CDR3 region: CASSLGQGASGQFF. The CDR3 nucleotides are TGTGCCAGCAGTTTAGGGCAGGGGGCAAGCGGTCAGTTCTTC.

The chain uses TRBV20-1 and TRBJ2-5, with TRBD1 matching 7 bases. Germline V gene data show CDR1 as DFQATT and CDR2 as SNEGSKA (reference sequence). The CDR3 runs to 13 residues. V lost 5 bases and J lost 4; bases outside the gene matches: 7. Here the CDR3 reads CSAGIQGRETQYF. The DNA for the CDR3 is TGCAGTGCTGGAATACAGGGGCGAGAGACCCAGTACTTC.

The chain couples TRBV2 to TRBJ1-2; tentative D call: TRBD1 (5 bases). V gave up 3 bases and J gave up 3 bases, with 8 bases separating them. CDR3 length: 13 residues. CDR1 and CDR2 from the germline V gene are SNHLY and FYNNEI. The CDR3 DNA follows: TGTGCCAGCAGTGACCGGGGCGACTATGGCTACACCTTC. Its protein is CASSDRGDYGYTF.

Written as DNA, the CDR3 is TGTGCCAGCAGCCCCCTGGGGGGCCCTAAAAATCAGCCCCAGCATTTT. Translated: CASSPLGGPKNQPQHF. This chain joins TRBV11-2 and TRBJ1-5; D is perhaps TRBD1 (6 bases). There are 16 residues in the CDR3. V lost 5 bases and J 4 bases, leaving 18 bases between the germline ends. Germline assignment: CDR1 SGHAT and CDR2 FQNNGV.

This chain joins TRBV12-3 or TRBV12-4 and TRBJ1-2; 9 positions match TRBD1. J was trimmed by 3 bases and V by 5 bases; bases with no gene match: 10. The CDR3 sequence is 16 residues long. CDR3 sequence: CASSPNRGLLHYGYTF. CDR3 coding DNA: TGTGCCAGCAGTCCCAACAGGGGGCTGCTTCACTATGGCTACACCTTC.

This clonotype showed up many times. The CDR3, as DNA: TGTGCCAGCAGCTTAGCAGATGGGACTGAAGCTTTCTTT. It translates to CASSLADGTEAFF. J is TRBJ1-1 and V is TRBV7-2; D unresolved. The CDR3 is made up of 13 amino acids. Looked up from germline, CDR1 is SGHTA and CDR2 is FQGNSA. V dropped 0 bases and J dropped 5 bases, with 7 bases sitting between them.

This clonotype has more than one count but fewer than ten. The rearrangement joins TRBV6-1 to TRBJ2-5; 8 bases map to TRBD2. V was pared by 1 base and J by 0 bases, with 4 bases of the junction left unmatched. Germline CDR1 and CDR2: MNHNS and SASEGT. CDR3 size: 16 residues. The CDR3 nucleotides read TGTGCCAGCAGTGAAGGAGTTAGCGGGAACCAAGAGACCCAGTACTTC. This gives the protein CASSEGVSGNQETQYF.